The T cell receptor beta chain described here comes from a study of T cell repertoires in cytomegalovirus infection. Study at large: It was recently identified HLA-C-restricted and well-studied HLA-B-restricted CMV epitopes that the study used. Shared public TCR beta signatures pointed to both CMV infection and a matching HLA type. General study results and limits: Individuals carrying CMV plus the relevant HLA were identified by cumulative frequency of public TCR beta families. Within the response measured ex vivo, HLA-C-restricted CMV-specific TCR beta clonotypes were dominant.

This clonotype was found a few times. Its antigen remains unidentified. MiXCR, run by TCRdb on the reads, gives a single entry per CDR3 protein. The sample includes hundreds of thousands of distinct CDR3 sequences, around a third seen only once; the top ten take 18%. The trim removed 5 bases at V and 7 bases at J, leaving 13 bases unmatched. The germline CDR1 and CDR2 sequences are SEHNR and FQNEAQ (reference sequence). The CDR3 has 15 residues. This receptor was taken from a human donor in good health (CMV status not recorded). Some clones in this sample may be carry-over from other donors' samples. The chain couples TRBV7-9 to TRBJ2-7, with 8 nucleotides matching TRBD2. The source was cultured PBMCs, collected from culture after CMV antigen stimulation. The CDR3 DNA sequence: TGTGCCAGCAGCCTTACTAGCGGAACCTACGGGGAGCAGTACTTC. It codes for CASSLTSGTYGEQYF.